This T cell receptor beta chain was identified in a study of T cells after yellow fever vaccination (dated by TCRdb to about 2019). Regarding the research as a whole: Libraries from fractions with low cell numbers were prepared with the SMART-Seq v4 Ultra Low Input RNA kit. Two healthy male donors made up the cohort, one aged 18 to 30 years and the other aged 30 to 40 years. To follow T-cell clones before and after primary and booster YFV17D yellow fever vaccination, bulk TCR alpha and beta repertoires were sequenced over time. Blood samples were taken at several timepoints before and after primary and secondary immunization, and bulk PBMC replicates and cell subsets were isolated.

The research as a whole found: Computational filtering was needed because FACS-sorted repertoires could contain abundant contaminating clonotypes from the bulk population. The secondary T-cell response was found to be weaker but faster than the primary response, with a peak reached on day 5 rather than on day 15. After the booster, most clones that had expanded after primary vaccination were detected again (over 95% of CD4 and around 88% of CD8), suggesting broad maintenance of memory. A small fraction of clonotypes showed up in both the CD4 and CD8 compartments, probably as a result of convergent recombination. The study included only two donors, which limits how far the findings can be generalized.

V drops 2 bases and J drops 6 bases, leaving 10 bases in between. Measured from the cysteine to the phenylalanine, the CDR3 is 14 residues long. Left in the record is the CDR3 DNA by itself, 42 bases read in frame from the first base. CDR1 and CDR2 are read off the germline V gene (reference sequence) as SEHNR and FQNEAQ. This clonotype appeared many times. Which antigen it targets is not known. No much larger clonotype is one base removed from it; base qualities were not supplied. Interpreted using the paper, the treatment or condition label stands for: live attenuated yellow fever vaccine strain. A standard Ficoll-Paque protocol was used to isolate PBMCs from peripheral blood. Dynabeads CD4 and CD8 positive selection kits were used to isolate the CD4 and CD8 T-cell fractions. TriZol was used to extract RNA from bulk PBMCs, CD4 and CD8 fractions, and dextramer-positive and dextramer-negative fractions.

TCR cDNA was synthesized by 5'RACE template switching, through which a universal primer site and unique molecular identifiers were introduced. Priming of cDNA synthesis was performed from both the TCR alpha and TCR beta constant segments. Library amplification used two PCR steps, and the second PCR step added sample barcodes and sequencing adapters. Sequencing of libraries was done on Illumina HiSeq 2500 (2x100 bp) or NovaSeq (2x150 bp). The original methods were these. Reads were demultiplexed and collapsed into UMI consensus sequences with MIGEC, and V(D)J alignment was performed with MiXCR. Using edgeR on replicate PBMC samples, clonotypes were called vaccine-responding if FDR was below 0.01 and the log2 fold change was above 5 up to day 15. Each bulk clonotype received a CD4 or CD8 identity based on whether the sequenced CD4 or CD8 repertoire contained that clonotype at higher abundance. Through fastp at Q25 and MiXCR, TCRdb rebuilt clones from the public reads, retaining in-frame beta chains. Every CDR3 protein is listed once, alongside the most common genes and DNA of its rows. The V and J calls and clone size are TCRdb's, not the authors'. In all, the sample holds around 70,000 distinct CDR3 sequences, and roughly 6.9% of those were seen once. The ten largest make up 35% to 45% of the sample.

The sequence was obtained from a man aged 18 to 30 who received the YFV17D yellow fever vaccine. The sequencing here drew on CD8+ T cells sorted from PBMCs, taken roughly 5 days after the first yellow fever vaccination. The V gene is TRBV7-9 and the J gene is TRBJ2-2; there is no confident call for the D gene. The nucleotides read TGTGCCAGCAGCTTAACGAGCCTAGCCGGGGAGCTGTTTTTT. Its coded protein is CASSLTSLAGELFF.